Below, 23 T cell receptor beta chains from the same sample are listed, as sequenced in a study of T cell repertoires in cytomegalovirus infection. TCRdb passed the reads through MiXCR, listing each CDR3 protein once. This table has 110,000 or so distinct CDR3 sequences, 30% to 35% appearing once. The antigens for these receptors are not known. Here the sequenced sample was CD8+ T cells from cultured PBMCs, taken from culture after CMV antigen stimulation. These receptor sequences come from a human donor in good health (CMV status not recorded). Some clones in this sample may be carry-over from other donors' samples.

The CDR3 DNA sequence: TGTGCCAGCAGCCATATCCGGGACAGCTCCTACGAGCAGTACTTC. Its protein product is CASSHIRDSSYEQYF. V and J are TRBV28 and TRBJ2-7; TRBD1 matches 7 bases. The junction had 8 bases not matched to a gene; V was cut back by 6 bases and J by 0 bases. This CDR3 has 15 residues. The germline gives CDR1 MDHEN, CDR2 SYDVKM.

V usage is TRBV11-3 and J usage is TRBJ2-4, with D perhaps matching TRBD1 (5 bases). The V end lost 1 base, the J end lost 4 bases, and 17 bases lay between the germline ends. This CDR3 has 17 residues. The V gene's germline CDR1 is SGHNT and CDR2 YENEEA. Written as DNA, the CDR3 is TGTGCCAGCAGCTTAGGTCCGTTCACAGGTTCTAAAAACATTCAGTACTTC. Protein: CASSLGPFTGSKNIQYF.

The chain carries TRBV6-1 and TRBJ2-6, with D hard to call. The length of the CDR3 is 13 residues. Trimming took off 8 bases at V and 0 bases at J, with 5 bases between the two ends. The germline gives CDR1 MNHNS, CDR2 SASEGT. CDR3 sequence (DNA): TGTGCCAGCCCAGGCTCTGGGGCCAACGTCCTGACTTTC. Residues: CASPGSGANVLTF.

This clonotype has a handful of counts. The chain is built from TRBV7-8 and TRBJ2-7, with D perhaps being TRBD1 or TRBD2 (5 bases each). The CDR3 loop spans 14 amino acids. V shed 5 bases and J shed 2 bases, with 13 bases lying between them. Germline values: CDR1 SGHVS, CDR2 FQNEAQ. CDR3 loop: CASSPRDPAYEQYF. The CDR3 DNA sequence: TGTGCCAGCAGCCCCCGGGACCCAGCCTACGAGCAGTACTTC.

This clonotype was detected only a few times. The chain joins TRBV6-1 to TRBJ2-6; TRBD1 aligns across 7 bases. Germline V gene lookup returns CDR1 MNHNS and CDR2 SASEGT. The length of the CDR3 is 16 residues. Trimming cost V 4 bases and J 2 bases; bases outside gene matches: 5. In nucleotides, the CDR3 is TGTGCCAGCAGTGGAGAACAGGGGACTGGGGCCAACGTCCTGACTTTC. Amino acid sequence: CASSGEQGTGANVLTF.

This clonotype was counted only a few times. The chain is built from TRBV7-2 and TRBJ1-2, with D tentatively TRBD1 (5 bases). V gave up 1 base and J gave up 5 bases, with 20 bases separating them. From germline, CDR1 is SGHTA and CDR2 FQGNSA. The length of the CDR3 is 17 residues. The CDR3 protein is CASSLGGLAARRYGYTF. The CDR3 DNA reads as TGTGCCAGCAGCTTAGGGGGCCTCGCGGCGAGACGATATGGCTACACCTTC.

The table lists this clonotype with a few counts. The chain couples TRBV7-9 to TRBJ2-2; D ambiguous. The CDR3 extends over 11 amino acids. Trimming pared 3 bases from V and 8 bases from J, leaving 4 bases between. Germline loops: CDR1 SEHNR, CDR2 FQNEAQ (reference sequence). The CDR3 loop reads CASSFEGELFF. The CDR3 DNA reads TGTGCCAGCAGCTTTGAGGGGGAGCTGTTTTTT.

The chain links TRBV7-6 to TRBJ1-5, with D hard to call. CDR1 and CDR2 (germline): SGHVS, FNYEAQ. V shed 5 bases and J shed 4 bases, with 12 bases lying between them. The CDR3 runs to 14 residues. The CDR3 loop reads CASSPTSDNQPQHF. DNA for the CDR3: TGTGCCAGCAGCCCCACGTCCGATAATCAGCCCCAGCATTTT.

The rearrangement joins TRBV7-2 to TRBJ2-7; 9 nucleotides align to TRBD1. The V gene's germline CDR1 is SGHTA and CDR2 FQGNSA. The junction had 8 bases not matched to a gene; V was cut back by 6 bases and J by 5 bases. This CDR3 is 14 amino acids long. As DNA, the CDR3 is TGTACCAGCAGTGGCGGACAGGGGTTCCACGAGCAGTACTTC. Amino acid sequence: CTSSGGQGFHEQYF.

The V gene is TRBV11-2, the J gene TRBJ2-7; 8 nucleotides match TRBD1. CDR3 size: 17 residues. In germline, CDR1 is SGHAT, CDR2 FQNNGV. V lost 5 bases, J lost 1 base, and 13 bases stayed unmatched. The CDR3 sequence is CASSVTPGQVRSYEQYF. The CDR3 region has the DNA TGTGCCAGCAGCGTTACTCCGGGACAGGTTAGATCCTACGAGCAGTACTTC.

The chain uses TRBV23-1 and TRBJ2-5; D not resolved. TRBV23-1 is sorted into the ORF group, with uncertain function. Trimming stripped 6 bases from V and 1 base from J, with 12 bases between. This CDR3 has 14 residues. The CDR3 loop is CASRKLYTQETQYF. CDR3 DNA: TGCGCCAGCAGAAAGTTATATACCCAAGAGACCCAGTACTTC.

This clonotype has just a few counts. This chain joins TRBV24-1 and TRBJ2-1; 9 bases are a match to TRBD1. Trimming at V came to 7 bases and at J to 6 bases, leaving 6 bases not matched to a gene. CDR1 is KGHDR, CDR2 SFDVKD, per germline. The CDR3 has 14 amino acids. DNA of the CDR3: TGTGCCACCAGCATAGGACAGGGGTCCAATGAGCAGTTCTTC. It is translated as CATSIGQGSNEQFF.

The chain has TRBV7-6 and TRBJ2-5, with TRBD1 as a possible D gene (7 bases). The germline V gene encodes CDR1 SGHVS and CDR2 FNYEAQ. V was trimmed by 3 bases and J by 1 base, leaving 15 bases between them. The length of the CDR3 is 16 residues. The CDR3 region has the DNA TGTGCCAGCAGCTTGGGGCGGGACAGAACCCAAGAGACCCAGTACTTC. Its protein product is CASSLGRDRTQETQYF.

Ten or more counts support this clonotype. V is TRBV7-8 and J is TRBJ1-1; 9 bases align to TRBD1. From germline, CDR1 is SGHVS and CDR2 FQNEAQ. The V gene end was trimmed by 1 base and the J gene end by 5 bases; junction bases not matched to a gene: 5. CDR3 length equals 15 residues. CDR3 loop: CASSLVRDRVTEAFF. In DNA form, the CDR3 reads TGTGCCAGCAGCTTAGTTAGGGACAGGGTAACTGAAGCTTTCTTT.

The chain has TRBV7-2 and TRBJ2-5; 15 bases fit TRBD2. Germline CDR1 is SGHTA and CDR2 is FQGNSA. The ends lost 5 bases at V and 3 bases at J; junction bases unmatched: 7. This CDR3 is built from 17 residues. CDR3 coding DNA: TGTGCCAGCAGCCCGCGGACTAGCGGGGGGGCCGAAGAGACCCAGTACTTC. It encodes CASSPRTSGGAEETQYF. The full variable domain, with the rest looked up from reference TRBV7-2 and TRBJ2-5, is GAGVSQSPSNKVTEKGKDVELRCDPISGHTALYWYRQSLGQGLEFLIYFQGNSAPDKSGLPSDRFSAERTGGSVSTLTIQRTQQEDSAVYLCASSPRTSGGAEETQYFGPGTRLLVL.

This sequence joins TRBV2 and TRBJ1-6; tentative D call: TRBD1 (5 bases). CDR1 is SNHLY and CDR2 is FYNNEI in the germline V gene. Trimming left V 4 bases short and J 5 bases short, with 18 bases between. CDR3 length equals 17 residues. CDR3 DNA: TGTGCCAGCAGTGTCTTTTCAGGGAGTTTTGATAATTCACCCCTCCACTTT. It codes for CASSVFSGSFDNSPLHF. Complete variable domain (other parts from reference TRBV2 and TRBJ1-6): EPEVTQTPSHQVTQMGQEVILRCVPISNHLYFYWYRQILGQKVEFLVSFYNNEISEKSEIFDDQFSVERPDGSNFTLKIRSTKLEDSAMYFCASSVFSGSFDNSPLHFGNGTRLTVT.

The gene calls are TRBV2 and TRBJ2-5, with 12 bases fitting TRBD1. This CDR3 region has 14 residues. Losses at the gene ends were 9 bases for V and 2 bases for J; bases not matched to a gene: 4. Germline V gives CDR1 SNHLY, CDR2 FYNNEI. The CDR3: CASGDRGHQETQYF. CDR3 bases: TGTGCCAGTGGGGACAGGGGGCATCAAGAGACCCAGTACTTC.

This clonotype was detected ten times or more. The V and J genes are TRBV2 and TRBJ2-1; 11 bases fit TRBD2. The CDR3 contains 15 residues. Germline V gene lookup returns CDR1 SNHLY and CDR2 FYNNEI. V was clipped by 6 bases and J by 4 bases; unmatched bases: 5. CDR3 DNA: TGTGCCAGCAGAGAGACTAGCGGGGAATACAATGAGCAGTTCTTC. Its protein product is CASRETSGEYNEQFF. The entire variable domain, with the rest obtained from reference TRBV2 and TRBJ2-1, is as follows: EPEVTQTPSHQVTQMGQEVILRCVPISNHLYFYWYRQILGQKVEFLVSFYNNEISEKSEIFDDQFSVERPDGSNFTLKIRSTKLEDSAMYFCASRETSGEYNEQFFGPGTRLTVL.

The gene calls are TRBV13 and TRBJ2-4, with D perhaps being TRBD1 or TRBD2 (5 bases each). The germline V gene has CDR1 PRHDT and CDR2 FYEKMQ (reference sequence). Trimming shortened V by 1 base and J by 9 bases, and 13 bases separated the two germline ends. The CDR3 is 14 residues long. The CDR3 region is CASSLEADGGIQYF. The CDR3 DNA reads as TGTGCCAGCAGCTTAGAGGCGGATGGGGGCATTCAGTACTTC.

The sample holds many counts of this clonotype. This chain connects TRBV7-2 to TRBJ1-5; D ambiguous. The CDR3 loop spans 15 amino acids. The germline gives CDR1 SGHTA, CDR2 FQGNSA. V was shortened by 0 bases and J by 5 bases, with 11 bases between the two germline ends. The CDR3 DNA reads TGTGCCAGCAGCTTAGCTACCCGGAGCGATCAGCCCCAGCATTTT. The encoded protein is CASSLATRSDQPQHF.

The chain combines TRBV20-1 with TRBJ2-7, with 11 bases matching TRBD1. Per the germline V gene, CDR1 is DFQATT and CDR2 is SNEGSKA (reference sequence). V was clipped by 6 bases and J by 0 bases; unmatched bases: 13. This CDR3 is 17 amino acids long. CDR3 residues: CSATGTGGNGFSYEQYF. CDR3 DNA sequence: TGCAGTGCCACCGGGACAGGGGGTAATGGATTCTCCTACGAGCAGTACTTC.

J is TRBJ2-1 and V is TRBV12-3 or TRBV12-4; 7 bases are a match to TRBD1. Losses at the gene ends were 7 bases for V and 4 bases for J; bases not matched to a gene: 28. The CDR3 runs to 21 residues. Here the CDR3 reads CASTRSRDSADYSISYNEQFF. The CDR3 DNA follows: TGTGCCAGCACCCGGTCCCGGGACAGTGCCGATTACTCAATCAGTTACAATGAGCAGTTCTTC.

The rearrangement uses TRBV2 and TRBJ1-2; a weak D match, TRBD1 (6 bases). CDR1 and CDR2 (germline): SNHLY, FYNNEI. V lost 5 bases, J lost 4 bases, and 17 bases lay in between. There are 15 residues in the CDR3. The CDR3 sequence: CASSTRQARLYGYTF. The CDR3 coding sequence is TGTGCCAGCAGTACTAGACAGGCCCGGCTCTATGGCTACACCTTC.